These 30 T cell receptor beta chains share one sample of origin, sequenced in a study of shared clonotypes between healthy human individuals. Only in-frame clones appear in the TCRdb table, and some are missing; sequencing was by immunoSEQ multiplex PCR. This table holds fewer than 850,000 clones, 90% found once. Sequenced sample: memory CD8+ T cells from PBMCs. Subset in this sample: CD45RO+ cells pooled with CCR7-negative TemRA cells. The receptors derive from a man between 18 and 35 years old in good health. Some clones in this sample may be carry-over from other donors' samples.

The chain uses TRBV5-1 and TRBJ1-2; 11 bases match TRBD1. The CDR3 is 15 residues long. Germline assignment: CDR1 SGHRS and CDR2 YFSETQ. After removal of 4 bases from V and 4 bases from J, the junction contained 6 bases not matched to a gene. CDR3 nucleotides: TGCGCCAGCAGCCGGACAGGGGGCGAGGTCTATGGCTACACCTTC. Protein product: CASSRTGGEVYGYTF. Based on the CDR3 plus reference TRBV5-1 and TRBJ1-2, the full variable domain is KAGVTQTPRYLIKTRGQQVTLSCSPISGHRSVSWYQQTPGQGLQFLFEYFSETQRNKGNFPGRFSGRQFSNSRSEMNVSTLELGDSALYLCASSRTGGEVYGYTFGSGTRLTVV.

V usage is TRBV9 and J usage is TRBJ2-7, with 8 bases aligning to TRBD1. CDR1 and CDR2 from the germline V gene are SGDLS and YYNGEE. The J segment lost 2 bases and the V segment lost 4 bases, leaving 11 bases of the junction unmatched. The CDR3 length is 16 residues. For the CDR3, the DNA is TGTGCCAGCAGCAGGACTTCCGGACAGGGAACCTACGAGCAGTACTTC. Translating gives CASSRTSGQGTYEQYF.

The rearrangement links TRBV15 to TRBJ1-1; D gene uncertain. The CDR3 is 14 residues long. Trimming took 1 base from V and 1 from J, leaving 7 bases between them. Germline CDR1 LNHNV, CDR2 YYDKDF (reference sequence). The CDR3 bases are TGTGCCACCAGCAGAGGGGGTTCGAACACTGAAGCTTTCTTT. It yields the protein CATSRGGSNTEAFF.

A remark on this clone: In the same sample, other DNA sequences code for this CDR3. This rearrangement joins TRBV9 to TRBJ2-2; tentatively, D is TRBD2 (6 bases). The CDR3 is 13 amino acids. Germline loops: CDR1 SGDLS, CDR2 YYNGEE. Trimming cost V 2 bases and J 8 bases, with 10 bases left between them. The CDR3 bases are TGTGCCAGCAGCGTGGAGGGAACTGGGGAGCTGTTTTTT. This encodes CASSVEGTGELFF.

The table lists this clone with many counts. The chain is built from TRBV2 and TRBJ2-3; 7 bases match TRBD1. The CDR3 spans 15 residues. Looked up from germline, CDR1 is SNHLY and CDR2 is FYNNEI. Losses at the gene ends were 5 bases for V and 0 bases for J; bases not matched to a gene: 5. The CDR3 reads CASSQGTASTDTQYF. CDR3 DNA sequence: TGTGCCAGCAGTCAAGGGACAGCGAGCACAGATACGCAGTATTTT.

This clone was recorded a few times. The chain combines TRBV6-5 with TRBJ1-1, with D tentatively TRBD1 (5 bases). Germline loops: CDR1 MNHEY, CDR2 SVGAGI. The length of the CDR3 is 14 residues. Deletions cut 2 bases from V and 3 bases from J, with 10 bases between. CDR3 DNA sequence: TGTGCCAGCAGTTACCAAGGGACCGACACTGAAGCTTTCTTT. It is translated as CASSYQGTDTEAFF.

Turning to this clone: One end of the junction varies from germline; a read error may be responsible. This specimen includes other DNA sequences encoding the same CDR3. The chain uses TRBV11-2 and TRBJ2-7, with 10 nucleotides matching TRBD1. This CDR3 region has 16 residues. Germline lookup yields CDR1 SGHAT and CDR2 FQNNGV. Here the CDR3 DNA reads TGTGCCAGCAGCGACTACCCTAACGGGACAGGGGTCGAGCAGTATTTC. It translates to CASSDYPNGTGVEQYF.

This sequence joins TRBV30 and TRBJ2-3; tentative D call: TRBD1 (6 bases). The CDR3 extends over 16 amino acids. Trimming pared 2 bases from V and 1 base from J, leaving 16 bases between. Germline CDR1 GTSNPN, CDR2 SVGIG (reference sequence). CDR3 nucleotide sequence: TGTGCCTGGAGTACCGCCCCGTCAGGGGGCACAGATACGCAGTATTTT. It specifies CAWSTAPSGGTDTQYF.

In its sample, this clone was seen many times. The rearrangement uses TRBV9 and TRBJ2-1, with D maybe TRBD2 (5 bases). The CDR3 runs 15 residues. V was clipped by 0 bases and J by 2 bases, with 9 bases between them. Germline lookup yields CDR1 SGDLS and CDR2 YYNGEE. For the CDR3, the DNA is TGTGCCAGCAGCGTAGACGGGGTCCCCTACAATGAGCAGTTCTTC. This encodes CASSVDGVPYNEQFF.

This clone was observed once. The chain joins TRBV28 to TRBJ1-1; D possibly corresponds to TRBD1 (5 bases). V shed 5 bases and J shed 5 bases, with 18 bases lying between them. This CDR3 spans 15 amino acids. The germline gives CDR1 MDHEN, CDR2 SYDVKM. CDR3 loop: CASSQTAWKGTEAFF. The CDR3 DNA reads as TGTGCCAGCAGTCAAACGGCGTGGAAGGGGACTGAAGCTTTCTTT. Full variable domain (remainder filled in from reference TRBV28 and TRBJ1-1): DVKVTQSSRYLVKRTGEKVFLECVQDMDHENMFWYRQDPGLGLRLIYFSYDVKMKEKGDIPEGYSVSREKKERFSLILESASTNQTSMYLCASSQTAWKGTEAFFGQGTRLTVV.

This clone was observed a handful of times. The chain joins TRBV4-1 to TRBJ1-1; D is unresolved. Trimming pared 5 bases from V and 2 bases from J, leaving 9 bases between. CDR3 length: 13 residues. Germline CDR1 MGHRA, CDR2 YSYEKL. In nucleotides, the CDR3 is TGCGCCAGCAGCTACGGTCGCAACACTGAAGCTTTCTTT. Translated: CASSYGRNTEAFF.

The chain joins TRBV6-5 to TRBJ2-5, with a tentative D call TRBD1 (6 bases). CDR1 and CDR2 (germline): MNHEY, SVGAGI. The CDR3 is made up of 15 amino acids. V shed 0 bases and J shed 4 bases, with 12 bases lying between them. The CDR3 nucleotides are TGTGCCAGCAGTTACTCACGCCAGGGGAGAGAGACCCAGTACTTC. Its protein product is CASSYSRQGRETQYF.

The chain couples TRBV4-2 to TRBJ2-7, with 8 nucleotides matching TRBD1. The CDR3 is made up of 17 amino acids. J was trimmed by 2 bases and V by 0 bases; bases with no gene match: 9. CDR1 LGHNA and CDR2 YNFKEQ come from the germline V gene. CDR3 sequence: CASSQERDGTGTYEQYF. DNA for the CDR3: TGTGCCAGCAGCCAAGAGAGGGACGGGACAGGAACCTACGAGCAGTACTTC.

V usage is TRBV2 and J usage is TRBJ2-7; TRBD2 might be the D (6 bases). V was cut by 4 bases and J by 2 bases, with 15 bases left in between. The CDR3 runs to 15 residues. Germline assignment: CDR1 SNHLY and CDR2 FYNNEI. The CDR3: CASSGAGQGAYEQYF. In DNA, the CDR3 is TGTGCCAGCAGTGGGGCGGGGCAGGGTGCCTACGAGCAGTACTTC.

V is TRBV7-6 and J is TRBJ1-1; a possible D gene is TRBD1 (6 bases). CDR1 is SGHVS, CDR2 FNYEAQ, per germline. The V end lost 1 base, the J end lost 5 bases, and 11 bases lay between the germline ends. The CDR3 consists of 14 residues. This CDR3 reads CASSLGIRGTEAFF. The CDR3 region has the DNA TGTGCCAGCAGCTTAGGTATCAGGGGAACTGAAGCTTTCTTT. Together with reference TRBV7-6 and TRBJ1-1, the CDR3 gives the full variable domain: GAGVSQSPRYKVTKRGQDVALRCDPISGHVSLYWYRQALGQGPEFLTYFNYEAQQDKSGLPNDRFSAERPEGSISTLTIQRTEQRDSAMYRCASSLGIRGTEAFFGQGTRLTVV.

The CDR3 here is CASSPAVAYEQYF. CDR3 sequence (DNA): TGTGCCAGCAGCCCAGCGGTGGCCTACGAGCAGTACTTC. The rearrangement links TRBV7-8 to TRBJ2-7, with D perhaps matching TRBD2 (5 bases). The V gene's germline CDR1 is SGHVS and CDR2 FQNEAQ. The V and J ends lost 5 bases and 2 bases respectively, with 10 bases between them. CDR3 length: 13 amino acids.

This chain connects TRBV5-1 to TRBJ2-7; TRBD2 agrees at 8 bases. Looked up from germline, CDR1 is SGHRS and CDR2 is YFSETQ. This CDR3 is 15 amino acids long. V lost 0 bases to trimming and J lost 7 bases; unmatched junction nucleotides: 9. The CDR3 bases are TGCGCCAGCAGCTTGGAGGCGGGAGGCTGGCCTGAGCAGTACTTC. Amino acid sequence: CASSLEAGGWPEQYF.

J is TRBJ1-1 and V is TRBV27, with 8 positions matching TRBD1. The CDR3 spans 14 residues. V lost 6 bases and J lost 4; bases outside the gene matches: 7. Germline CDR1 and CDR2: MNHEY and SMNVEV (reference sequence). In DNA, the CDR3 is TGTGCCAGCAGACAAGACAGGGGAATCACTGAAGCTTTCTTT. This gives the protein CASRQDRGITEAFF.

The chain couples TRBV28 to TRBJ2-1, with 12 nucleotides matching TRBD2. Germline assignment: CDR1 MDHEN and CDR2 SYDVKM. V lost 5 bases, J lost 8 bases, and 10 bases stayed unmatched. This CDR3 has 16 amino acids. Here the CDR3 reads CASSNRPSGRGDEQFF. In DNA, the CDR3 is TGTGCCAGCAGTAATCGGCCTAGCGGGAGGGGCGATGAGCAGTTCTTC. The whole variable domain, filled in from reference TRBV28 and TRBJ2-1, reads DVKVTQSSRYLVKRTGEKVFLECVQDMDHENMFWYRQDPGLGLRLIYFSYDVKMKEKGDIPEGYSVSREKKERFSLILESASTNQTSMYLCASSNRPSGRGDEQFFGPGTRLTVL.

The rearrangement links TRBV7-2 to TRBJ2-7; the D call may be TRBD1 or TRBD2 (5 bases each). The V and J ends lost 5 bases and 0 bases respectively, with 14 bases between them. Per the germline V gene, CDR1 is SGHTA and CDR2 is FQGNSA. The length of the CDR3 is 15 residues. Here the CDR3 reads CASSPGPGTSYEQYF. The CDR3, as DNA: TGTGCCAGCAGCCCAGGACCCGGGACCTCCTACGAGCAGTACTTC.

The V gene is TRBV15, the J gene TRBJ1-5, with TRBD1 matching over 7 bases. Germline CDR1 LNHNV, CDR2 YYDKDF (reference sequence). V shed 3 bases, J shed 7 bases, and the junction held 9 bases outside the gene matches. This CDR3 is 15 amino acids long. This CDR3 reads CATSSEGASEQPQHF. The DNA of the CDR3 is TGTGCCACCAGCAGTGAGGGGGCTTCTGAGCAGCCCCAGCATTTT.

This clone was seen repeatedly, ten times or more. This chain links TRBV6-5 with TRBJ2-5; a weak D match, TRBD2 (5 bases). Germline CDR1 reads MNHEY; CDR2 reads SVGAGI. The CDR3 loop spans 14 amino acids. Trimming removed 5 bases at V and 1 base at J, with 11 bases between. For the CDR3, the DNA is TGTGCCAGCAGTAGGACTGGGTTCCAAGAGACCCAGTACTTC. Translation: CASSRTGFQETQYF.

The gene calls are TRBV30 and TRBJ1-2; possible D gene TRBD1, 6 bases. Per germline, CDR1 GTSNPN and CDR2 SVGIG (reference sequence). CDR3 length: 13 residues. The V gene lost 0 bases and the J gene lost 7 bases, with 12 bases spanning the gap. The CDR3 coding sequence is TGTGCCTGGAGTGTTGGCAGGGGTTTTGGCTACACCTTC. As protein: CAWSVGRGFGYTF.

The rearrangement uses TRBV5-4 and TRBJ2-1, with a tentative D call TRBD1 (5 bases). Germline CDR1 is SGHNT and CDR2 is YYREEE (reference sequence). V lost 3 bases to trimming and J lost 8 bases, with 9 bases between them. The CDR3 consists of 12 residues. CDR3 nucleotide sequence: TGTGCCAGCAGCTCTCAGGGTTATGAGCAGTTCTTC. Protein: CASSSQGYEQFF.

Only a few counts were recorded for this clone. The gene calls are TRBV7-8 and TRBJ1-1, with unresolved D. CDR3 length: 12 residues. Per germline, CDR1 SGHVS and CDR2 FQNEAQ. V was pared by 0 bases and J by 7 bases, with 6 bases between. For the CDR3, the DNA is TGTGCCAGCAGCTTAGCGGCAGGTGAAGCTTTCTTT. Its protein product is CASSLAAGEAFF.

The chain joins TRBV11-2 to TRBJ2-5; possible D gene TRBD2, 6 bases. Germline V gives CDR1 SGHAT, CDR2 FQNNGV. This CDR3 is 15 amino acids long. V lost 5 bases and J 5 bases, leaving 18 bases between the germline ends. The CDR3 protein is CASSDGSRAWETQYF. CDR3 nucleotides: TGTGCCAGCAGCGACGGGAGCCGGGCGTGGGAGACCCAGTACTTC.

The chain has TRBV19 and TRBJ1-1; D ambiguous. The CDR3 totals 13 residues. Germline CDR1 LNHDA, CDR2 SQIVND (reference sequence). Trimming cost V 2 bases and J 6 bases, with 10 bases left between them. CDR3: CASSIPRVPEAFF. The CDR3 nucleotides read TGTGCCAGTAGTATACCTAGGGTACCTGAAGCTTTCTTT.

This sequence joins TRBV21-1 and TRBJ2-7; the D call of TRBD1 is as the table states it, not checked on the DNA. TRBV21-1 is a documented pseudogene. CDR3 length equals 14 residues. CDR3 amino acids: CASSKVTASYEQYF. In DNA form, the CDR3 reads TGTGCCAGCAGCAAAGTGACAGCTAGCTACGAGCAGTACTTC.

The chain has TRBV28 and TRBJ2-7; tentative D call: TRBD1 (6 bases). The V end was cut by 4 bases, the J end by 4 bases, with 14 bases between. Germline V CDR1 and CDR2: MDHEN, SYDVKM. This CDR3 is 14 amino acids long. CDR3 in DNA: TGTGCCAGCAGTTGGAGGACAGCGAAATACGAGCAGTACTTC. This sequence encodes CASSWRTAKYEQYF.

DNA for the CDR3: TGTGCCAGCAGCGGAGGGGAGTACCTATATGGCTACACCTTC. Residues: CASSGGEYLYGYTF. The chain links TRBV9 to TRBJ1-2, with D tentatively TRBD1 (5 bases). V gave up 3 bases and J gave up 5 bases, with 14 bases separating them. Germline-derived CDR1 and CDR2 are SGDLS and YYNGEE. The CDR3 spans 14 residues.